Sequencing of this T cell receptor (beta chain) was carried out in a study of response to subunit inactivated influenza vaccine (dated by TCRdb to between 2017 and 2018). Regarding the complete study: Deep quantitative T cell receptor repertoire profiling was used in the study to track responses to a trivalent subunit inactivated influenza vaccine. Overall results and qualifications from the work: It was suggested by the authors that each seasonal influenza vaccination may recruit only a limited number of new T cells.

From the cysteine up to the phenylalanine, the CDR3 has a length of 13 residues. The CDR3 DNA has 39 bases and is translated from base 1. V sheds 5 bases and J sheds 5 bases, leaving 10 bases between their ends. Per the germline V gene, SGHTA is the CDR1 and FQGNSA is the CDR2. The library was prepared using RT-PCR. Sequencing was performed on an Illumina HiSeq 2500. TCRdb's own reprocessing of the public reads used fastp at Q25 and MiXCR and kept productive beta chains. A single entry per CDR3 protein holds the most common genes and DNA from its merged rows. The sample table lists about 500,000 distinct CDR3 sequences, about 15% of them with a count of one. The ten largest clonotypes hold less than 4% of the sample. This clonotype appeared once. The specificity of this receptor is unknown. Base qualities are not provided; no much larger clone lies one nucleotide away. One read alone is weak evidence.

The specimen was CD4+ T cells sorted from PBMCs, collected less than 25 months after vaccination. The sequence joins TRBV7-2 to TRBJ2-1; the D gene is unclear. This receptor was taken from a man between 50 and 75 years old who received an inactivated influenza vaccine. Donor details come from another sample of the same person, matched by shared clones. Here the CDR3 is given as CASSRPNHNEQFF. In nucleotides, the sequence is TGTGCCAGCAGCCGCCCAAACCACAATGAGCAGTTCTTC.